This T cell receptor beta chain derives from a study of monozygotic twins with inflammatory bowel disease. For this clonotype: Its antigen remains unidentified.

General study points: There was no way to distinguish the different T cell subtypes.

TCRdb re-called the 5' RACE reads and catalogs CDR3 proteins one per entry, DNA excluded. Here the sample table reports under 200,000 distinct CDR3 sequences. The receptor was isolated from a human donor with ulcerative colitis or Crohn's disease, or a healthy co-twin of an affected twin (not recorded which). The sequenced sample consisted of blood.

The CDR3 is CASSHMGRRNTGELFF. The chain carries TRBV19 and TRBJ2-2; no DNA is available, so the TRBD1 call from TCRdb remains unchecked. CDR1 and CDR2 from the germline V gene are LNHDA and SQIVND (reference sequence). The CDR3 is 16 residues long. The complete variable domain, with remaining parts taken from reference TRBV19 and TRBJ2-2, reads DGGITQSPKYLFRKEGQNVTLSCEQNLNHDAMYWYRQDPGQGLRLIYYSQIVNDFQKGDIAEGYSVSREKKESFPLTVTSAQKNPTAFYLCASSHMGRRNTGELFFGEGSRLTVL.